This T cell receptor beta chain was recorded in a study of blood T cell repertoires in COVID-19. Overall study: Italy, Spain and the United States were the sources of the convalescent and acute COVID-19 samples. T cells, B-cell-depleted T cells, or PBMCs provided the cDNA or gDNA that served as material.

The V gene's germline CDR1 is MNHEY and CDR2 SMNVEV (reference sequence). Trimming stripped 4 bases from V and 6 bases from J, with 14 bases between. This CDR3 has 14 amino acids. Original methodology: Amplified reference gene primers provided the basis for estimating nucleated cell counts. Assay used: immunoSEQ multiplex PCR; TCRdb lists only in-frame clones, some missing. V and J calls and clone size are as listed in that table; D and trimming were resolved from the DNA. The sample yields 7,000 to 10,000 clones, 85% to 90% seen once. The clonotype originates from a woman aged 45-65 years with active or convalescent COVID-19. V usage is TRBV27 and J usage is TRBJ2-3; TRBD2 might be the D (5 bases). The sample was peripheral blood. The CDR3 sequence is CASSWRSGSDTQYF. DNA of the CDR3: TGTGCCAGCAGTTGGCGTTCTGGGAGTGATACGCAGTATTTT.